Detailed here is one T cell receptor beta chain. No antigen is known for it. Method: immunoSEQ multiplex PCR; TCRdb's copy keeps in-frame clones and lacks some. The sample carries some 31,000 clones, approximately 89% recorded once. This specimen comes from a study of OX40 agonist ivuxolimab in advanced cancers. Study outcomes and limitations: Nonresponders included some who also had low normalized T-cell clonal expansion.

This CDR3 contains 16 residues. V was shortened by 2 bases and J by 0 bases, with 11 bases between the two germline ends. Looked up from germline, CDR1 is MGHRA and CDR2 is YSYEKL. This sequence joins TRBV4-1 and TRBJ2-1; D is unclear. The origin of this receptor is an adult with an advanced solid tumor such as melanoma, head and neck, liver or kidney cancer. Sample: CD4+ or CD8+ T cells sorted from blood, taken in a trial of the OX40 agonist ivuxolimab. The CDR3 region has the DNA TGCGCCAGCAGCCAATGGCAGGTAAACTCCTACAATGAGCAGTTCTTC. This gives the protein CASSQWQVNSYNEQFF.